The TCR beta chain under discussion was sequenced for a study of shared clonotypes between healthy human individuals (dated by TCRdb to the early 2020s). In the study overall: The cohort included a few men and a couple of women between 18 and 49 years of age. For each donor, three plates each were used for CD4 naive and CD4 memory, two plates were used for CD8 naive, and one plate was used for CD8 memory. To estimate repertoire size and how much clonotype sharing occurs between individuals, the study deeply sequenced the blood TCR repertoires of five healthy adults. Libraries were prepared and TCR repertoires were sequenced by different laboratories using diverse techniques, in order to increase sequencing depth and limit assay-specific biases. Between about 0.8 and 9.5 billion PBMCs per donor were obtained by leukapheresis. The full study reports these points: Sharing across several donors was observed for around 5% of naive CD4, 3% to 3.5% of naive CD8, 2% to 2.5% of memory CD4, and around 0.42% of memory CD8 clonotypes. Naive subsets generally had larger estimated clonotype richness than memory subsets did. Only blood was sampled, and tissue TCR repertoires likely differ from those in blood. Higher generation probabilities were observed for clonotypes shared by all four sorted-subset donors than for non-shared clonotypes. Rarefaction of sorted-subset datasets indicated incomplete sequencing despite the large sequencing depth. Because the study included only a small number of donors, the genetic and exposure-history diversity represented was limited. Pairwise subsampling indicated that sequencing depth was expected to affect the degree of clonotype sharing among donors.

Details on this clone: The antigen it binds to is not known. Per-nucleotide qualities are absent, and no much larger clonotype sits a single base away.

The donors were healthy, HIV-negative adults with no recently reported acute infections or vaccinations. Every donor was a Caucasian adult living in Nashville, Tennessee, USA. Magnetic negative selection was used to enrich CD4+ T cells, after which naive cells were positively selected on CD45RA and the negative fraction became the memory subset. Blood was collected by leukapheresis, and PBMCs were isolated by Ficoll-Histopaque density gradient centrifugation and then cryopreserved in liquid nitrogen vapor phase. Purity and quantity of every magnetically sorted T cell population were checked by analytical flow cytometry. Genomic DNA was isolated from each sorted fraction and quantified by UV absorbance on a Nanodrop 2000c. Using the deep immunoSEQ assay, multiplex PCR amplified TCR CDR3 regions from genomic DNA. For each cell subset, the extracted genomic DNA was distributed evenly across all wells of several immunoSEQ 96-well plates, and each plate served as one replicate. Each replicate PCR for sorted subsets received about 0.2 ug genomic DNA, equal to tens of thousands of T cell genomes. The purified libraries were quantified using a Qubit 3.0 fluorometer, sized with a Bioanalyzer 2100, and then quantified again using the KAPA Library Quantification kit. Every immunoSEQ 96-well plate was sequenced on a dedicated single-read 150-cycle Illumina NextSeq 550 flow cell. In the original analysis: Because only junctional sequences without quality scores were contained in the immunoSEQ output, filtering matching that applied to full-length reads could not be performed. Sequences were annotated with PyIR, a Python wrapper for IgBLAST v1.9, using IMGT germline references to assign V/J genes and CDR3. Reads were removed for weak V/J assignments (E-value above 1e-6), missing CDR3, stop codons, out-of-frame junctions, or ambiguous translated residues. V3J clonotypes were defined as sequences sharing an identical inferred V gene, J gene, and CDR3 amino acid sequence. Percentage overlap between repertoires was calculated by dividing the number of shared unique clonotypes by the size of the smaller repertoire. Three approaches were used to assess repertoire richness: RTK rarefaction, the Chao1 estimator, and Recon v2.1 estimates of unobserved clonotypes. Generation probabilities for all TCRbeta clonotypes obtained by the gDNA method from a handful of donors were computed using OLGA. The table comes from immuneACCESS by way of TCRdb, which keeps in-frame sequences with V and J called. Part of the clones is missing from these tables; in studies checked, under half for an unresolved V gene and the rest for unknown reasons. The DNA was the basis for D and trimming; V, J and clone size are from that table. The sample data list about 1.1 million clones, and approximately 80% of these were observed just once. Jointly, the top ten make up roughly 0.62% of the sample.

From the germline V gene (reference sequence), CDR1 is LNHDA and CDR2 is SQIVND. Germline trimming: 3 bases from V, 4 bases from J; junction bases outside gene matches: 6. The CDR3 covers 17 residues, taking in both the cysteine and the phenylalanine. Solely the CDR3 DNA is kept, with 51 bases framed from the first base. The origin of this receptor is a man in his late teens or twenties in good health. Some clones in this sample may be carry-over from other donors' samples. Material for sequencing was memory CD4+ T cells from PBMCs. The cell subset or site label for this specimen denotes: CD45RA-negative fraction. Recombination connected TRBV19 to TRBJ2-2, with 12 bases matching TRBD2. The nucleotide sequence reads as follows: TGTGCCAGTAGTATCATCTCTAGCGGGAGGGCCACCGGGGAGCTGTTTTTT. This translates into CASSIISSGRATGELFF.